This T cell receptor beta chain was found in a study of T-cell reconstitution after alpha-beta-depleted transplantation in children. This clonotype was observed many times. Preparation of the TCRbeta library was carried out with unique molecular identifiers. MiXCR, applied by TCRdb to the PCR reads, yields one record per CDR3 protein. The sample shows roughly 190,000 distinct CDR3 sequences, roughly 14% of them seen only once. Germline CDR1 and CDR2: MNHEY and SVGAGI. The CDR3 is 13 residues long. Germline trimming cut 4 bases from V and 11 bases from J; bases unmatched to any gene: 8. The sequencing here drew on PBMCs from the stem cell graft donor, taken from the stem cell graft. The source is a human donor who donated a stem cell graft to a child with acute lymphoblastic leukemia. This chain links TRBV6-5 with TRBJ1-1; 9 bases fit TRBD1. The chain's CDR3 is CASSSPGTGNAFF. The CDR3 DNA is TGTGCCAGCAGTTCTCCCGGGACAGGGAACGCTTTCTTT.